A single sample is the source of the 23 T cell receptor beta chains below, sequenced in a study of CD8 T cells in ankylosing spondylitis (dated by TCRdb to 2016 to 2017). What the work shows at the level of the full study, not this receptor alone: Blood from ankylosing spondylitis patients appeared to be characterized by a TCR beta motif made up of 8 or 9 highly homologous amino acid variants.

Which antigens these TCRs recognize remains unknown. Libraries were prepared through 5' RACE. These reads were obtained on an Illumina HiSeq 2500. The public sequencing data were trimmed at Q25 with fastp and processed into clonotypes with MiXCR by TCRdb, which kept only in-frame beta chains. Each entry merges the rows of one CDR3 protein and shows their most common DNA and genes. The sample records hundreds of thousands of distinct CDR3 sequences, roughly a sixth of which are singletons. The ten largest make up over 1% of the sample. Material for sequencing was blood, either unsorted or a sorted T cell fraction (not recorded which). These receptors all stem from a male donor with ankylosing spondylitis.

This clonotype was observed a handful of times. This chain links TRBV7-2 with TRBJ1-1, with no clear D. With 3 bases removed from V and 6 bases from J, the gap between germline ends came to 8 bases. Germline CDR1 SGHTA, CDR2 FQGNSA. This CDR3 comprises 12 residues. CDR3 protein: CASSFRSAEAFF. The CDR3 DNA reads TGTGCCAGCAGCTTTAGGTCGGCTGAAGCTTTCTTT. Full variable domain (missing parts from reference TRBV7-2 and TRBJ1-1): GAGVSQSPSNKVTEKGKDVELRCDPISGHTALYWYRQSLGQGLEFLIYFQGNSAPDKSGLPSDRFSAERTGGSVSTLTIQRTQQEDSAVYLCASSFRSAEAFFGQGTRLTVV.

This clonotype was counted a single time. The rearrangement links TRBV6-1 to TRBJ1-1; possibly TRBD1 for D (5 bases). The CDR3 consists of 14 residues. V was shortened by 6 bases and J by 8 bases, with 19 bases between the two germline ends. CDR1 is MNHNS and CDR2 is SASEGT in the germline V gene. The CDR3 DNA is TGTGCCAGCAGCGAGGGACCTGGGGCTCTGGAAGCTTTCTTT. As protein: CASSEGPGALEAFF.

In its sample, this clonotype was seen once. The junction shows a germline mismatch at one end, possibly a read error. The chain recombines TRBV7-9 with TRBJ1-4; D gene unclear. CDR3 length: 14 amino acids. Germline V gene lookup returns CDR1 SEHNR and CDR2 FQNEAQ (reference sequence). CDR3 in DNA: TGTGCCAGCAGGTTAGCGGCAACTAATGAAAAACTGTTTTTT. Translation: CASRLAATNEKLFF.

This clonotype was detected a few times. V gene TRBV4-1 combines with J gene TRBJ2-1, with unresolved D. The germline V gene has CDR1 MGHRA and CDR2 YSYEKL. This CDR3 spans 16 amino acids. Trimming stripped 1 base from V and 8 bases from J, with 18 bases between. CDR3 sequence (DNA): TGCGCCAGCAGCCAAGCATGGATAGGAAGTATCTATGAGCAGTTCTTC. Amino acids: CASSQAWIGSIYEQFF.

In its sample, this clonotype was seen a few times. This chain's CDR3 is CASSPPPGSPYGYTF. The CDR3 DNA reads as TGTGCCAGCAGCCCACCCCCCGGCAGTCCCTATGGCTACACCTTC. V usage is TRBV11-2 and J usage is TRBJ1-2; D is ambiguous. This CDR3 has 15 residues. The germline V gene has CDR1 SGHAT and CDR2 FQNNGV. Between the trimmed V and J ends, which lost 5 bases and 4 bases, there was a span of 17 bases. Combining the CDR3 with reference TRBV11-2 and TRBJ1-2 gives the whole variable domain EAGVAQSPRYKIIEKRQSVAFWCNPISGHATLYWYQQILGQGPKLLIQFQNNGVVDDSQLPKDRFSAERLKGVDSTLKIQPAKLEDSAVYLCASSPPPGSPYGYTFGSGTRLTVV.

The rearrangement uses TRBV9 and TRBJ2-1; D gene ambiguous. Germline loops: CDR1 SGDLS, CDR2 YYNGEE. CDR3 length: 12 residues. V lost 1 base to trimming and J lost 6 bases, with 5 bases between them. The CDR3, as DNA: TGTGCCAGCAGCGTATTCGGCAATGAGCAGTTCTTC. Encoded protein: CASSVFGNEQFF.

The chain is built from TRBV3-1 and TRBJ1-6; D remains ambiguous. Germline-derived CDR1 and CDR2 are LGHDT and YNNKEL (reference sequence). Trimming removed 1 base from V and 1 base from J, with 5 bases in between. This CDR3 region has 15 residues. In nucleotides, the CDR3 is TGTGCCAGCAGCCAAGGGGGTTCCTATAATTCACCCCTCCACTTT. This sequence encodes CASSQGGSYNSPLHF.

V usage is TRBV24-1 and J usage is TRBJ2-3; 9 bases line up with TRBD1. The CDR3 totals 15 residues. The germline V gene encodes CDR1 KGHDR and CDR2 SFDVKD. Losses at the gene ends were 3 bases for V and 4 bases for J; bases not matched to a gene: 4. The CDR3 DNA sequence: TGTGCCACCAGTGATCCCCGGACAGGGGCAGATACGCAGTATTTT. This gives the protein CATSDPRTGADTQYF.

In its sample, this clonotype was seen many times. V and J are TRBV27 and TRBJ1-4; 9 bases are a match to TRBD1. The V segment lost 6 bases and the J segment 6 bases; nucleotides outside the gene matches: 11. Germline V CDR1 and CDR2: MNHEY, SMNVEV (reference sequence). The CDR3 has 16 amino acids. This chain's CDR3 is CASSPGRDRAYEKLFF. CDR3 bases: TGTGCCAGCAGCCCCGGCCGGGACAGGGCTTATGAAAAACTGTTTTTT.

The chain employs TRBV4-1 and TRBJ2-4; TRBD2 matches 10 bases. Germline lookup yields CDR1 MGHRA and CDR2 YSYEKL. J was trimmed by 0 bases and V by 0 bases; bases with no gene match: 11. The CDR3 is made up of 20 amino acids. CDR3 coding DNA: TGCGCCAGCAGCCAAGATCGCGAGTCTAGCGGGGGAGTAGCCAAAAACATTCAGTACTTC. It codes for CASSQDRESSGGVAKNIQYF.

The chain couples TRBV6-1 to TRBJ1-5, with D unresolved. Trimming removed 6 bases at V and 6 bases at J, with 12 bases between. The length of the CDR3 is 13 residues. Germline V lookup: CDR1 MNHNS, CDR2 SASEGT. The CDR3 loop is CASSQLGTQPQHF. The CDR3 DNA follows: TGTGCCAGCAGCCAACTAGGAACTCAGCCCCAGCATTTT.

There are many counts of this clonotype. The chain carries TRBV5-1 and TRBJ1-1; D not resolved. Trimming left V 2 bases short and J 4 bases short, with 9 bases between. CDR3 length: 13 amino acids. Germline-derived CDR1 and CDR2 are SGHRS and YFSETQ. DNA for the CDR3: TGCGCCAGCAGCTTCCGGGGAGGCACTGAAGCTTTCTTT. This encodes CASSFRGGTEAFF.

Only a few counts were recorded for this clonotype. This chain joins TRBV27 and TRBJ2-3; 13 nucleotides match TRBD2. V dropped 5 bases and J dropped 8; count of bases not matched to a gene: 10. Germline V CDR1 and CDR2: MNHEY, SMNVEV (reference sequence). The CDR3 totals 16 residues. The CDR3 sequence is CASSPGTSGARGTQYF. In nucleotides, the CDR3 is TGTGCCAGCAGTCCCGGGACTAGCGGGGCCCGGGGTACGCAGTATTTT.

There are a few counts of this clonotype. CDR3 sequence: CSALKAETQYF. Here the CDR3 DNA reads TGCAGTGCTCTAAAAGCAGAGACCCAGTACTTC. The genes are TRBV20-1 and TRBJ2-5; D uncertain. V was shortened by 5 bases and J by 4 bases, with 8 bases between the two germline ends. The germline V gene encodes CDR1 DFQATT and CDR2 SNEGSKA (reference sequence). This CDR3 contains 11 residues.

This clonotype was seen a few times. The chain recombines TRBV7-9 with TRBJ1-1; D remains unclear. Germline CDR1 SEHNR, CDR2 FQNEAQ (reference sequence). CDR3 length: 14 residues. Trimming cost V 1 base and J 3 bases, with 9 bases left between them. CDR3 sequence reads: CASSLVLGHTEAFF. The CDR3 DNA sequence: TGTGCCAGCAGCTTAGTTTTAGGGCACACTGAAGCTTTCTTT.

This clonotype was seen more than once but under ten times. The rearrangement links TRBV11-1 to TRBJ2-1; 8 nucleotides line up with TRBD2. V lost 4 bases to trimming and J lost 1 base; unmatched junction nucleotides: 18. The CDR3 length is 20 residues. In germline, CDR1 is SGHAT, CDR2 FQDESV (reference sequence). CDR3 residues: CASSSLSYSGIGRSYNEQFF. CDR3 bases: TGTGCCAGCAGCTCCCTTTCGTATAGCGGGATAGGGAGATCCTACAATGAGCAGTTCTTC.

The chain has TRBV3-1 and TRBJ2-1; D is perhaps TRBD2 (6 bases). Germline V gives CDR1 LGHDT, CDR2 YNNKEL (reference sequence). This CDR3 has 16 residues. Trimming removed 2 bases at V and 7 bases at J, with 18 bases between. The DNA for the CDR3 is TGTGCCAGCAGCCAAAGCGGGCAGCGCTTTGGGAATGAGCAGTTCTTC. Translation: CASSQSGQRFGNEQFF.

The CDR3 spells CASSLWDRGGEQYF. In nucleotides, the CDR3 is TGTGCCAGCAGTTTATGGGACAGGGGTGGCGAGCAGTACTTC. The chain couples TRBV27 to TRBJ2-7; the match to TRBD1 covers 10 bases. Germline CDR1 reads MNHEY; CDR2 reads SMNVEV (reference sequence). J was trimmed by 6 bases and V by 1 base; bases with no gene match: 3. The CDR3 spans 14 residues.

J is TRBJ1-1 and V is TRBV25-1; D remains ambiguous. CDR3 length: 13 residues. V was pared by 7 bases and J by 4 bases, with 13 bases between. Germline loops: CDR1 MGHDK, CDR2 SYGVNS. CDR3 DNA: TGTGCCAGCATGGGTTCGGGAGCCACTGAAGCTTTCTTT. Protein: CASMGSGATEAFF.

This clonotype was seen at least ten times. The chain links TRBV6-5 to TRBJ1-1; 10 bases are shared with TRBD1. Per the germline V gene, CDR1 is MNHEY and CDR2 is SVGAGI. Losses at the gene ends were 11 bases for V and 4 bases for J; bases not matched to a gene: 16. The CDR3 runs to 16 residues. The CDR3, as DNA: TGTGCCCTATTCGGGACAGGGGTCATTGTAATCACTGAAGCTTTCTTT. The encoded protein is CALFGTGVIVITEAFF.

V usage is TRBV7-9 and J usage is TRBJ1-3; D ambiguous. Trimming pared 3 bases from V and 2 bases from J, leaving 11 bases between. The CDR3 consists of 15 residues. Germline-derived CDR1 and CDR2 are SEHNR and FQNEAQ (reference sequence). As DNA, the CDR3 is TGTGCCAGCAGCTTGGCGGTATCGCCTGGAAACACCATATATTTT. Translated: CASSLAVSPGNTIYF. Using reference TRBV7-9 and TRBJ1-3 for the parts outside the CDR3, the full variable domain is DTGVSQNPRHKITKRGQNVTFRCDPISEHNRLYWYRQTLGQGPEFLTYFQNEAQLEKSRLLSDRFSAERPKGSFSTLEIQRTEQGDSAMYLCASSLAVSPGNTIYFGEGSWLTVV.

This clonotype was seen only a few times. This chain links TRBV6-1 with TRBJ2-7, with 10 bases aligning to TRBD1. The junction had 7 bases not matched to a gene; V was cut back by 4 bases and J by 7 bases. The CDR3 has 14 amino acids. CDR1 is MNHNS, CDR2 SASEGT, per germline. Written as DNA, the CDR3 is TGTGCCAGCAGTGCTCGACAGGGGGCAGGTGAGCAGTACTTC. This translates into CASSARQGAGEQYF.

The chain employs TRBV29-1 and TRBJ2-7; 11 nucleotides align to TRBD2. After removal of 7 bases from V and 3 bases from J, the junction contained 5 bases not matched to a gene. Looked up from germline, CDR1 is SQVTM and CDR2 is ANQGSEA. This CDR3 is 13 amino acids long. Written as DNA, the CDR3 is TGCAGCGCTAGACTAGCGGGGAGCTACGAGCAGTACTTC. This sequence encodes CSARLAGSYEQYF.